The 7 T cell receptor beta chains in this list originate from one sample, sequenced in a study of TIL therapy for anti-PD-1-resistant metastatic lung cancer. Sequencing used immunoSEQ v3. Assay used: immunoSEQ multiplex PCR; TCRdb lists only in-frame clones, some missing. The repertoire consists of some 14,000 clones, with 66% occurring once and the leading ten covering roughly 9%. Time point indicated: pre-treatment sample, taken before nivolumab and TIL therapy. Tumor tissue came from excised metastases, mostly pleural nodules or supraclavicular lymph nodes. The sample here was tumor tissue, taken at baseline. These receptors were collected from a woman between 30 and 85 years old with non-small cell lung cancer.

CDR3 bases: TGTGCCAGCAGTCCGGATAGCAATCAGCCCCAGCATTTT. Translating it yields CASSPDSNQPQHF. V usage is TRBV28 and J usage is TRBJ1-5; no reliable D call. From germline, CDR1 is MDHEN and CDR2 SYDVKM. V was shortened by 5 bases and J by 0 bases, with 5 bases between the two germline ends. The CDR3 has 13 amino acids.

The chain employs TRBV5-1 and TRBJ2-4, with D tentatively TRBD1 (5 bases). CDR3 length: 16 residues. The ends were cut back, 1 base at V and 0 bases at J, with 11 bases in the middle. Germline CDR1 and CDR2: SGHRS and YFSETQ. The CDR3, as DNA: TGCGCCAGCAGCTTGCAAGGGGCAGTAGCCAAAAACATTCAGTACTTC. Translated: CASSLQGAVAKNIQYF.

J is TRBJ2-3 and V is TRBV2, with a tentative D call TRBD2 (6 bases). The CDR3 consists of 11 residues. The ends were cut back, 10 bases at V and 4 bases at J, with 9 bases in the middle. Germline loops: CDR1 SNHLY, CDR2 FYNNEI. In DNA form, the CDR3 reads TGTGCCATCGGGACTTCAGATACGCAGTATTTT. Amino acid sequence: CAIGTSDTQYF.

This sequence joins TRBV9 and TRBJ2-3; TRBD2 matches at 8 bases. Germline CDR1 SGDLS, CDR2 YYNGEE. The V and J ends lost 0 bases and 4 bases, in that order; junction bases with no gene match: 4. The CDR3 is made up of 15 amino acids. Here the CDR3 DNA reads TGTGCCAGCAGCGTAGATGCGGGGGGCCCAGATACGCAGTATTTT. Protein sequence: CASSVDAGGPDTQYF. The variable domain in full, completed from reference TRBV9 and TRBJ2-3, reads DSGVTQTPKHLITATGQRVTLRCSPRSGDLSVYWYQQSLDQGLQFLIQYYNGEERAKGNILERFSAQQFPDLHSELNLSSLELGDSALYFCASSVDAGGPDTQYFGPGTRLTVL.

This clone appeared a single time. V is TRBV23-1 and J is TRBJ2-7; perhaps TRBD1 as D (5 bases). TRBV23-1 is classed as an ORF, of uncertain function. The V gene lost 3 bases and the J gene lost 6 bases, with 6 bases spanning the gap. The CDR3 runs 11 residues. The CDR3 here is CASSHRAEQYF. CDR3 DNA sequence: TGCGCCAGCAGTCACAGGGCCGAGCAGTACTTC.

CDR3 sequence: CASSWGSGDEQYF. DNA for the CDR3: TGTGCCAGCAGTTGGGGGAGCGGGGACGAGCAGTACTTC. V gene TRBV6-5 combines with J gene TRBJ2-7; 7 bases agree with TRBD2. This CDR3 has 13 amino acids. The V gene's germline CDR1 is MNHEY and CDR2 SVGAGI. Trimming at V came to 4 bases and at J to 5 bases, leaving 5 bases not matched to a gene.

V is TRBV28 and J is TRBJ2-6; D ambiguous. Per germline, CDR1 MDHEN and CDR2 SYDVKM. V lost 6 bases and J lost 0, with 9 bases in between. The CDR3 length is 15 residues. The CDR3 DNA reads as TGTGCCAGCAGCCCACCGGACTCTGGGGCCAACGTCCTGACTTTC. This translates into CASSPPDSGANVLTF.